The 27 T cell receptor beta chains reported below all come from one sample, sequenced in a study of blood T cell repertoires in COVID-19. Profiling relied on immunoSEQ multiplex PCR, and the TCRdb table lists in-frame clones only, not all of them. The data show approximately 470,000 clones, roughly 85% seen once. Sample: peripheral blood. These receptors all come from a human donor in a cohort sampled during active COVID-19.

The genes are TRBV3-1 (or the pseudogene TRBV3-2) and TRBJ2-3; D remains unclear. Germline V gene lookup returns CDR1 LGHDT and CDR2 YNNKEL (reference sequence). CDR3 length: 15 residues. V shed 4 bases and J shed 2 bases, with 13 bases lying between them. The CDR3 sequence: CASSRGTVPTDTQYF. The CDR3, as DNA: TGTGCCAGCAGCCGAGGAACGGTTCCCACAGATACGCAGTATTTT.

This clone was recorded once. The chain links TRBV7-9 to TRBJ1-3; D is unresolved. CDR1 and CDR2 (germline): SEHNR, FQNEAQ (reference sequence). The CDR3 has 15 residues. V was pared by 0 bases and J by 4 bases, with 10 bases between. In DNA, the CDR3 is TGTGCCAGCAGCTTAGCTAGTCCAACCGGAAACACCATATATTTT. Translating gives CASSLASPTGNTIYF. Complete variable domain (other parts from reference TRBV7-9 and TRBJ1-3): DTGVSQNPRHKITKRGQNVTFRCDPISEHNRLYWYRQTLGQGPEFLTYFQNEAQLEKSRLLSDRFSAERPKGSFSTLEIQRTEQGDSAMYLCASSLASPTGNTIYFGEGSWLTVV.

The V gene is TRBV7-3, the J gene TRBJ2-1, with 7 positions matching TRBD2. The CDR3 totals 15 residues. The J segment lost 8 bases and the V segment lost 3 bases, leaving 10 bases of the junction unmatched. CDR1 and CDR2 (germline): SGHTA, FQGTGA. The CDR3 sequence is CASSLGTTYGHEQFF. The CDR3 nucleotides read TGTGCCAGCAGCTTGGGGACTACCTATGGCCATGAGCAGTTCTTC.

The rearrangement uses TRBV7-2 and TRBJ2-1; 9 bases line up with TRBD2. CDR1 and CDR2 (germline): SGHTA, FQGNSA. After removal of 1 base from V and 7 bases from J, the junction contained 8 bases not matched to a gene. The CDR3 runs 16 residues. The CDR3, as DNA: TGTGCCAGCAGCTTAGACGGCGGGAGGGCTTGGAATGAGCAGTTCTTC. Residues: CASSLDGGRAWNEQFF.

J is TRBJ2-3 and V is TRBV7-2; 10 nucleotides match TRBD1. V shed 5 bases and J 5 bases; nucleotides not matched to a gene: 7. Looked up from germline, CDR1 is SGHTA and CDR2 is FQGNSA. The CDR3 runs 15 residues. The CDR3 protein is CASSRRTGGLDTQYF. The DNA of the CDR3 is TGTGCCAGCAGCAGACGGACAGGGGGTCTAGATACGCAGTATTTT.

The CDR3 sequence is CASSEGQTTNEKLFF. The DNA of the CDR3 is TGTGCCAGCAGTGAGGGACAGACAACTAATGAAAAACTGTTTTTT. The chain is built from TRBV2 and TRBJ1-4, with 7 bases fitting TRBD1. From germline, CDR1 is SNHLY and CDR2 FYNNEI. V lost 3 bases and J lost 0; bases outside the gene matches: 1. The CDR3 is 15 residues long.

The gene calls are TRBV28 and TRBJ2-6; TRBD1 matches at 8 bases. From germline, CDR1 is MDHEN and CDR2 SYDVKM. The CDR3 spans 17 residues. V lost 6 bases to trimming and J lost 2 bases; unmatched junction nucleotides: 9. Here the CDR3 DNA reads TGTGCCAGCAGCCTTGGGCAGGGGGCGCCTGGGGCCAACGTCCTGACTTTC. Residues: CASSLGQGAPGANVLTF.

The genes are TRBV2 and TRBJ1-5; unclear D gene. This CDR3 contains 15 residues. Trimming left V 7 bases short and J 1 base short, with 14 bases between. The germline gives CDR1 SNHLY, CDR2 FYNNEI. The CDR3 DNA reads TGTGCCAGCATGCCCGGTGATTCCAGCAATCAGCCCCAGCATTTT. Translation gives CASMPGDSSNQPQHF.

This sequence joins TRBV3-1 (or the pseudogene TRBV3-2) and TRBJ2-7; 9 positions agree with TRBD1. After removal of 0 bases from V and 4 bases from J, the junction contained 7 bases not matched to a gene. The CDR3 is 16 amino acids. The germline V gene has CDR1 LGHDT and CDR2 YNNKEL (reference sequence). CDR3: CASSQDPTGGTYEQYF. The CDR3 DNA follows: TGTGCCAGCAGCCAAGATCCGACAGGGGGTACTTACGAGCAGTACTTC.

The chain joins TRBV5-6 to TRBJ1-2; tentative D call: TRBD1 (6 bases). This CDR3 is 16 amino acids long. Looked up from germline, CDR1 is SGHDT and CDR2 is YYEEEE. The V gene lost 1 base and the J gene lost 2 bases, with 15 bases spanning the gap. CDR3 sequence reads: CASSLRGKGSNYGYTF. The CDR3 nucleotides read TGTGCCAGCAGCTTGAGGGGGAAGGGATCCAACTATGGCTACACCTTC.

Here the CDR3 DNA reads TGTGCCAGCAGTTTTACCGGGACAGGGATATCTAACTATGGCTACACCTTC. It codes for CASSFTGTGISNYGYTF. The chain carries TRBV27 and TRBJ1-2; 9 positions match TRBD1. The CDR3 spans 17 residues. CDR1 and CDR2 from the germline V gene are MNHEY and SMNVEV (reference sequence). J gave up 0 bases and V 3 bases, and 8 bases lay outside the gene matches.

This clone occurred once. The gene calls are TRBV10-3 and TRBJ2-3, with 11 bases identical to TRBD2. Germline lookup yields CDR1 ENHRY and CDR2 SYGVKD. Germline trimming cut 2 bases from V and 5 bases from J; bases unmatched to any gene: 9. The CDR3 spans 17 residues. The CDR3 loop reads CAISENSGRAGGDTQYF. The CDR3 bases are TGTGCCATCAGTGAGAATAGCGGGAGGGCCGGTGGAGATACGCAGTATTTT.

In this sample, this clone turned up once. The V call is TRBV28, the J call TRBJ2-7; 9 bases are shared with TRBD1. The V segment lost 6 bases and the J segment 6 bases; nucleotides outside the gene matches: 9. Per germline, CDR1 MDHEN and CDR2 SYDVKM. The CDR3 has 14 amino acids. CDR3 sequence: CASSRTGVRGEQYF. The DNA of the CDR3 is TGTGCCAGCAGCCGGACAGGGGTCAGGGGCGAGCAGTACTTC.

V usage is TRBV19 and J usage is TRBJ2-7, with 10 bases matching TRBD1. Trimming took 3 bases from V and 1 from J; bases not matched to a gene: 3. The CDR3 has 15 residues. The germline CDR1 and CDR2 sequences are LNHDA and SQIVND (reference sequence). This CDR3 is CASSMTGGESYEQYF. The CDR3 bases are TGTGCCAGTAGTATGACAGGGGGCGAATCCTACGAGCAGTACTTC. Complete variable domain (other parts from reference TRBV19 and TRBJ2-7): DGGITQSPKYLFRKEGQNVTLSCEQNLNHDAMYWYRQDPGQGLRLIYYSQIVNDFQKGDIAEGYSVSREKKESFPLTVTSAQKNPTAFYLCASSMTGGESYEQYFGPGTRLTVT.

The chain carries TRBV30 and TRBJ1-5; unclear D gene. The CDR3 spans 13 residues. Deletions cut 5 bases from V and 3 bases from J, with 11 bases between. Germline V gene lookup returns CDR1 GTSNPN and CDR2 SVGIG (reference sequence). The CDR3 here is CAWEPGFNQPQHF. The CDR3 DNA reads TGTGCCTGGGAACCGGGTTTCAATCAGCCCCAGCATTTT.

CDR3 sequence (DNA): TGTGCCAGCTCACTGGTTGGTAGAGGGACTGAAGCTTTCTTT. Translating gives CASSLVGRGTEAFF. J is TRBJ1-1 and V is TRBV18; D gene unclear. This CDR3 comprises 14 residues. V lost 4 bases and J 5 bases, leaving 14 bases between the germline ends. The V gene's germline CDR1 is KGHSH and CDR2 LQKENI.

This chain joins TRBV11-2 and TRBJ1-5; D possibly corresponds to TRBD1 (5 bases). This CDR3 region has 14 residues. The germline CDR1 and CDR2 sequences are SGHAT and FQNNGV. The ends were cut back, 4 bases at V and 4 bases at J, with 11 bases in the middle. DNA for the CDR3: TGTGCCAGCAGCTCTCTAGACAGAAATCAGCCCCAGCATTTT. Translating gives CASSSLDRNQPQHF.

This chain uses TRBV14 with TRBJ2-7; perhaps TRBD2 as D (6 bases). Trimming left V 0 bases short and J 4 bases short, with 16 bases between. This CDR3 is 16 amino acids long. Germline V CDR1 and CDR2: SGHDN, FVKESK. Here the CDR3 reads CASSQDKRDWQYEQYF. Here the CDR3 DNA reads TGTGCCAGCAGCCAAGATAAGAGGGACTGGCAATACGAGCAGTACTTC. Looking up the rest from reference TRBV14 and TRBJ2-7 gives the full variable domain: EAGVTQFPSHSVIEKGQTVTLRCDPISGHDNLYWYRRVMGKEIKFLLHFVKESKQDESGMPNNRFLAERTGGTYSTLKVQPAELEDSGVYFCASSQDKRDWQYEQYFGPGTRLTVT.

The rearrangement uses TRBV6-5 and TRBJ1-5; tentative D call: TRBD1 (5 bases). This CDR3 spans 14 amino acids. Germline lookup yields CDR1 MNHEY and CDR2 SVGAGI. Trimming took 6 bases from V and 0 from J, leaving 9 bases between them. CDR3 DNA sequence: TGTGCCAGCAGCGACAGTTATAGCAATCAGCCCCAGCATTTT. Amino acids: CASSDSYSNQPQHF.

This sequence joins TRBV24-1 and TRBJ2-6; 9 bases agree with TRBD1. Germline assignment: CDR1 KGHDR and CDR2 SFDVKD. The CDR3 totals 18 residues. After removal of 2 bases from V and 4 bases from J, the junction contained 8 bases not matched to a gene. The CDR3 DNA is TGTGCCACCAGTGATTCACAGGGACAGGGAAAGGGGGCCAACGTCCTGACTTTC. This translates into CATSDSQGQGKGANVLTF.

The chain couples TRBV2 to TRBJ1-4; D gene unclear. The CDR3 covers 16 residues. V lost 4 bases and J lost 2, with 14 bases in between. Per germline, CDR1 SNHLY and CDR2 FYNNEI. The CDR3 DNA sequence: TGTGCCAGCAGTGTCCTTCAGGCCCCCACTAATGAAAAACTGTTTTTT. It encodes CASSVLQAPTNEKLFF.

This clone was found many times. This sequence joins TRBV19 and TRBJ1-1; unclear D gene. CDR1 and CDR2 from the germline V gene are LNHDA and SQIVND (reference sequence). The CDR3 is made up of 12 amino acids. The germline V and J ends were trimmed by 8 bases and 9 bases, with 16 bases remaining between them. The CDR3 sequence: CASRIGLGQAFF. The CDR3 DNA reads TGTGCCAGTCGCATCGGACTCGGGCAAGCTTTCTTT.

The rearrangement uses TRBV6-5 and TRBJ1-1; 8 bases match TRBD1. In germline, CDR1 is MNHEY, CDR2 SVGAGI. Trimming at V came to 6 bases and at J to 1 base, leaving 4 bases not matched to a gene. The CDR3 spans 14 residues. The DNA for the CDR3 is TGTGCCAGCAGAGCGGGACAGGAGAACACTGAAGCTTTCTTT. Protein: CASRAGQENTEAFF.

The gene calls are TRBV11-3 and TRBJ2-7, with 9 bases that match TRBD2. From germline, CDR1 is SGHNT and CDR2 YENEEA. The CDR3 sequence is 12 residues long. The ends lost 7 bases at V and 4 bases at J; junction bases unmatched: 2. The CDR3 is CASNSGRYEQYF. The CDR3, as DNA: TGTGCCAGCAATAGCGGGAGATACGAGCAGTACTTC.

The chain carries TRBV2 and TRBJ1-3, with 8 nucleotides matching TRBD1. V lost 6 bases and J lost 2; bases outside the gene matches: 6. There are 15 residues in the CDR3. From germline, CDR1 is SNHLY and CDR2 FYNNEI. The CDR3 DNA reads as TGTGCCAGCAGCCCGGACAGGGACACTGGAAACACCATATATTTT. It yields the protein CASSPDRDTGNTIYF.

CDR3 protein: CASSRDSYYEQYF. DNA for the CDR3: TGTGCCAGCAGCCGGGACTCCTACTACGAGCAGTACTTC. The chain employs TRBV3-1 (or the pseudogene TRBV3-2) and TRBJ2-7; maybe TRBD2 (6 bases). The CDR3 length is 13 residues. V lost 4 bases and J 3 bases, leaving 10 bases between the germline ends. Germline CDR1 is LGHDT and CDR2 is YNNKEL (reference sequence).

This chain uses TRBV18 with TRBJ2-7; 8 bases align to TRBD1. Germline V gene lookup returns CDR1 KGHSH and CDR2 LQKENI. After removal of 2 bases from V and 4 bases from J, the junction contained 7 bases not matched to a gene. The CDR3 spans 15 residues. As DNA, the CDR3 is TGTGCCAGCTCACCAGGCAGGGGGCAGGGGTACGAGCAGTACTTC. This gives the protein CASSPGRGQGYEQYF.